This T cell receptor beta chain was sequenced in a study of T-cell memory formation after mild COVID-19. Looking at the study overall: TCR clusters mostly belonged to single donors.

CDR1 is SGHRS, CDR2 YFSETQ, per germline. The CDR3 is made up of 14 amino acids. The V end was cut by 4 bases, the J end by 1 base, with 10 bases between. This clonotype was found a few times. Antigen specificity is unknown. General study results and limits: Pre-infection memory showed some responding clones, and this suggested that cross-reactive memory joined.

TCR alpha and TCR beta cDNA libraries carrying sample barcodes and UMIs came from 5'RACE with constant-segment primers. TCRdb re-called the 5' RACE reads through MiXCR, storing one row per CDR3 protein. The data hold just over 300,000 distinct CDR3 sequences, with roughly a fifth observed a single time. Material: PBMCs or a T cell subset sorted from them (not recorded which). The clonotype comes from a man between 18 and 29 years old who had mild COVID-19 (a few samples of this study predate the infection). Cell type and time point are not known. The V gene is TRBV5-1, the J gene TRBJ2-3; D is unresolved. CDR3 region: CASSPPTGTDTQYF. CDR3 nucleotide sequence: TGCGCCAGCAGCCCCCCCACGGGCACAGATACGCAGTATTTT.